This TCR beta chain was documented in a study of blood T cells in healthy people across ages. Study-wide points: Possibly confounding the expanded clonotype changes was the fact that donor CMV status was unknown.

Note on this clonotype: The antigen is unknown.

Isolated per sample were at least 6 million PBMCs. No fewer than 5 micrograms of total RNA were isolated from every sample. V lost 2 bases and J lost 5; bases outside the gene matches: 8. Germline values: CDR1 MNHEY, CDR2 SVGAGI. The CDR3 length is 15 residues. A sample-barcoded 5' primer and a J-beta primer mix were used in a second PCR of about 7 to 12 cycles. Paired-end reads containing CDR3 totaled no fewer than 3 million for each sample. TCRdb reprocessed the 5' RACE reads via MiXCR and lists one record per CDR3 protein. This sample has roughly 830,000 distinct CDR3 sequences, with roughly 60% found just once.

This clonotype originated in a man between 25 and 39 years old in good health. The rearrangement joins TRBV6-5 to TRBJ1-2; 7 nucleotides agree with TRBD1. Material for sequencing was blood. The DNA of the CDR3 is TGTGCCAGCAGTTACCTCTCGGCAGGGGGATATGGCTACACCTTC. It is translated as CASSYLSAGGYGYTF.